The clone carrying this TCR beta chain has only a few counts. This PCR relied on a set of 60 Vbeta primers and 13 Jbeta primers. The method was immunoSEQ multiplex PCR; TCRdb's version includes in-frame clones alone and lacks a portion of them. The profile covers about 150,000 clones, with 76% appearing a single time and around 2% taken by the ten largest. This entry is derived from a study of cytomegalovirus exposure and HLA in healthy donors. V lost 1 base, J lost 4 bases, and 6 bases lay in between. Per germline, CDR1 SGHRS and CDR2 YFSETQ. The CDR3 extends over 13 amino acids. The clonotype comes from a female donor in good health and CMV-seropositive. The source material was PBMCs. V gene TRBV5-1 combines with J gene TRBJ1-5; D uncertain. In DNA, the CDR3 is TGCGCCAGCAGCTTGTACGGGAATCAGCCCCAGCATTTT. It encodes CASSLYGNQPQHF.